This T cell receptor (beta chain) comes out of a study of cytomegalovirus exposure and HLA in healthy donors. General study findings and limits: According to reports, the classifier identified cytomegalovirus status with high specificity and sensitivity. For most TCR sequences rarity was the rule, although some public TCRs occurred in many donors. A later analysis found first-cohort TCR clusters tended to co-occur in the 130 or so validation repertoires.

With V trimmed by 4 bases and J by 3 bases, 7 bases remained unmatched. Germline CDR1 reads SEHNR; CDR2 reads FQNEAQ (reference sequence). The CDR3 has 15 residues. The donors formed part of the roughly 110-subject validation cohort, distinct from the roughly 730-subject first cohort. Using immunoSEQ multiplex PCR, the repertoire was profiled, and TCRdb retains in-frame clones only, with some absent. The table includes approximately 97,000 clones, 85% to 95% detected once. As concerns this clone: Its antigen is unknown.

The sample consisted of PBMCs. V gene TRBV7-9 combines with J gene TRBJ2-5, with 8 bases identical to TRBD2. This sequence was found in a young woman in good health and CMV-seronegative. The CDR3 spells CASSSLAGLKETQYF. Written as DNA, the CDR3 is TGTGCCAGCAGCTCGTTAGCGGGGCTGAAAGAGACCCAGTACTTC.